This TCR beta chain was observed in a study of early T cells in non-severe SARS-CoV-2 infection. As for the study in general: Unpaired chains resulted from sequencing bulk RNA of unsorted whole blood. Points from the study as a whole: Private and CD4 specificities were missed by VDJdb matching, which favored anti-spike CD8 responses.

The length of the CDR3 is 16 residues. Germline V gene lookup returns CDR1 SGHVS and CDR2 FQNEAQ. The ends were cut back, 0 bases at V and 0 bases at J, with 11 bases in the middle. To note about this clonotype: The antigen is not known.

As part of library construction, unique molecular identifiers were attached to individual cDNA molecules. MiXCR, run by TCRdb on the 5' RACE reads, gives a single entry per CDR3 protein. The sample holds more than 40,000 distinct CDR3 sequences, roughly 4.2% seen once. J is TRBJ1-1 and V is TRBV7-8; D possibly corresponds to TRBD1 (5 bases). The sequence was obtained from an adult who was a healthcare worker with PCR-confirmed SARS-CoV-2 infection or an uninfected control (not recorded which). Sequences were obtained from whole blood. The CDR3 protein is CASSLAGTGVNTEAFF. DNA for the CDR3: TGTGCCAGCAGCTTAGCGGGTACAGGAGTGAACACTGAAGCTTTCTTT.